These 8 T cell receptor beta chains came from one sample sequenced in a study of T-cell reconstitution after alpha-beta-depleted transplantation in children. The TCRbeta library was prepared with unique molecular identifiers. TCRdb passed the PCR reads through MiXCR, listing each CDR3 protein once. The sample records some 280,000 distinct CDR3 sequences, 9.5% to 10% being singletons. Sequenced here: PBMCs from the stem cell graft donor, sampled from the stem cell graft. The receptors stem from a human donor who donated a stem cell graft to a child with SCID.

This clonotype turned up a few times. This chain joins TRBV14 and TRBJ2-2; 11 bases fit TRBD2. The trim removed 0 bases at V and 5 bases at J, leaving 8 bases unmatched. The V gene's germline CDR1 is SGHDN and CDR2 FVKESK. The CDR3 runs 18 residues. CDR3 sequence (DNA): TGTGCCAGCAGCCAAGATTTCACCGGACTAGCGGGTACCGGGGAGCTGTTTTTT. Its protein product is CASSQDFTGLAGTGELFF.

Ten or more counts support this clonotype. The CDR3 DNA sequence: TGCGCCAGCAGCTTGGTCGGCGGATTGGAAAACATTCAGTACTTC. This encodes CASSLVGGLENIQYF. The V and J genes are TRBV5-1 and TRBJ2-4; D ambiguous. V was trimmed by 0 bases and J by 5 bases, leaving 12 bases between them. The CDR3 loop spans 15 amino acids. Germline V gene data show CDR1 as SGHRS and CDR2 as YFSETQ.

This clonotype was recorded a few times. This chain connects TRBV20-1 to TRBJ1-4, with D tentatively TRBD1 (5 bases). The germline V gene encodes CDR1 DFQATT and CDR2 SNEGSKA (reference sequence). This CDR3 spans 12 amino acids. CDR3 sequence reads: CSAPGGGEKLFF. CDR3 coding DNA: TGCAGCGCCCCGGGGGGTGGCGAAAAACTGTTTTTT.

This clonotype was seen a handful of times. The gene calls are TRBV12-3 or TRBV12-4 and TRBJ1-2; unclear D gene. This CDR3 contains 14 residues. Trimming removed 2 bases at V and 0 bases at J, with 7 bases between. CDR3 DNA: TGTGCCAGCAGTTTATTCCCAGCTAACTATGGCTACACCTTC. Protein sequence: CASSLFPANYGYTF.

V gene TRBV29-1 combines with J gene TRBJ2-1; TRBD2 aligns across 12 bases. After removal of 6 bases from V and 4 bases from J, the junction contained 7 bases not matched to a gene. The CDR3 is 15 amino acids. Germline-derived CDR1 and CDR2 are SQVTM and ANQGSEA. The CDR3 sequence is CSVDRTSGDYNEQFF. CDR3 coding DNA: TGCAGCGTGGATAGGACTAGCGGGGATTACAATGAGCAGTTCTTC.

The chain joins TRBV11-2 to TRBJ2-5, with D possibly TRBD2 on 6 matching bases. V was clipped by 5 bases and J by 2 bases, with 12 bases between them. Germline CDR1 reads SGHAT; CDR2 reads FQNNGV. The CDR3 is 14 amino acids. The CDR3 DNA reads as TGTGCCAGCAGCCTCCGACTAGATCAAGAGACCCAGTACTTC. Residues: CASSLRLDQETQYF.

This clonotype was counted a few times. J is TRBJ2-2 and V is TRBV2; TRBD1 aligns across 7 bases. This CDR3 has 14 amino acids. Germline CDR1 reads SNHLY; CDR2 reads FYNNEI. Trimming cost V 10 bases and J 6 bases; bases outside gene matches: 11. The CDR3 DNA follows: TGTGCCACCCCAAGGAAGGGGGCTTCCGGGGAGCTGTTTTTT. Its protein is CATPRKGASGELFF.

This clonotype was recorded at least ten times. V and J are TRBV14 and TRBJ2-3, with 11 bases that match TRBD1. Germline CDR1 reads SGHDN; CDR2 reads FVKESK. This CDR3 has 15 amino acids. The V gene end was trimmed by 5 bases and the J gene end by 4 bases; junction bases not matched to a gene: 5. For the CDR3, the DNA is TGTGCCAGCAGCTCCCGGACAGGGGGCCCAGATACGCAGTATTTT. This sequence encodes CASSSRTGGPDTQYF.